The subject of this entry is one T cell receptor beta chain. Repertoires were generated with immunoSEQ multiplex PCR, while TCRdb's copy carries only in-frame clones and drops some. The table has hundreds of thousands of clones, roughly 82% seen once. This record belongs to a study of blood T cell repertoires in COVID-19. Across the study: COVID-19 samples from acute and convalescent phases originated in the United States, Italy and Spain.

Looked up from germline, CDR1 is LGHNT and CDR2 is FRNRAP. J lost 3 bases, V lost 3 bases, and 5 bases had no gene match. This CDR3 has 15 residues. The sequenced material came from peripheral blood. V and J are TRBV12-5 and TRBJ2-3; 8 bases are a match to TRBD2. The sequence was obtained from a woman between 65 and 79 years old with acute or convalescent COVID-19. CDR3 sequence reads: CASGFAGGLTDTQYF. Written as DNA, the CDR3 is TGTGCTAGTGGTTTCGCGGGGGGACTGACAGATACGCAGTATTTT.